This TCR beta chain was recovered during a study of T cells in Graves' hyperthyroidism and ophthalmopathy. As for the study in general: Peripheral blood was obtained at initial diagnosis, preceding any treatment. Notes on the study in general: A model of 13 V-J features distinguished ophthalmopathy from stable hyperthyroidism. Most thyroid clonotypes expanded above 0.001 were also detected in blood.

Germline CDR1 is WSHSY and CDR2 is SAAADI. Trimming left V 8 bases short and J 5 bases short, with 13 bases between. The CDR3 runs 13 residues. Based on clinical symptoms, serum thyroxine and TRAb, thyroid ultrasound and orbital computed tomography, diagnoses were reached. TCR beta CDR3 region amplification was performed from RNA transcripts. In the first-round RT-PCR of the TCR CDR3, the HTBI primer set was used. From the multiplex PCR reads, TCRdb called clonotypes with MiXCR, one entry per CDR3 protein. The repertoire holds 360,000 or so distinct CDR3 sequences, with about a sixth as singletons. There are many counts of this clonotype. Its target is not known.

Input material: blood. The source is a woman aged 40 to 50 with Graves' ophthalmopathy. The rearrangement uses TRBV10-2 and TRBJ2-1; D uncertain. The CDR3 DNA reads as TGCGCCAGCTCGCTAGAAACCCACAATGAGCAGTTCTTC. This codes for CASSLETHNEQFF.